This T cell receptor beta chain came from a study of post-analysis software for immune sequencing data. Study-wide background: Both relapsing-remitting and secondary progressive multiple sclerosis featured among the disease courses, as did progressive-relapsing multiple sclerosis.

Concerning this clonotype: Its antigen is as yet unknown.

Overall study results and limits: Compared against controls, patients with multiple sclerosis displayed significantly lower normalized Chao1 diversity. Strong co-clustering by F measure linked samples that shared a preparation batch.

cDNA libraries of TCR beta carried unique molecular identifiers. It was from approximately 0.91 to 9.4 million T cells that some 500,000 cDNA molecules came. Each CDR3 protein is one row after TCRdb ran MiXCR on the PCR reads. The table has hundreds of thousands of distinct CDR3 sequences, 30% to 45% seen once. Sequenced input: blood. This sequence was found in a girl aged 10 to 17 with multiple sclerosis.

CDR3 DNA sequence: TGCAGTGCTAGAGATCCCGGATCCGGGTCCACTGAAGCTTTCTTT. It encodes CSARDPGSGSTEAFF. This chain uses TRBV20-1 with TRBJ1-1; no firm D call. The germline V gene has CDR1 DFQATT and CDR2 SNEGSKA (reference sequence). Trimming shortened V by 0 bases and J by 4 bases, and 15 bases separated the two germline ends. There are 15 residues in the CDR3.